Listed below are T cell receptor beta chains from one sample, sequenced in a study of cytomegalovirus exposure and HLA in healthy donors. Measured with immunoSEQ multiplex PCR; TCRdb has only the in-frame clones, and not every one. The table records 180,000 or so clones, approximately 59% of them present only once. Specimen: PBMCs. The receptors stem from a man between 40 and 49 years old in good health and CMV-seronegative. The CDR3 runs from the conserved cysteine through the conserved F or W. Each record gives: D gene, J gene, clone size, V gene, CDR3 protein, CDR3 DNA. A D gene is named only where the DNA matches it firmly. Only part of the rows carry a size: once, few, many, or a class if the clone is expanded.

-	TRBJ2-2	-	TRBV2	CASSRTKNTGELFF	TGTGCCAGCAGTAGGACAAAGAACACCGGGGAGCTGTTTTTT
-	TRBJ2-1	few	TRBV5-1	CASSLQGTHNEQFF	TGCGCCAGCAGCTTGCAGGGTACCCACAATGAGCAGTTCTTC
TRBD1	TRBJ1-6	-	TRBV7-8	CASSPARDRGYSPLHF	TGTGCCAGCAGCCCGGCTAGGGACAGGGGCTATTCACCCCTCCACTTT
-	TRBJ1-4	-	TRBV7-9	CASSLMGQEKLFF	TGTGCCAGCAGCTTAATGGGACAAGAAAAACTGTTTTTT
TRBD1	TRBJ2-7	-	TRBV6-7	CASSYSSYRGTYEQYF	TGTGCCAGCAGTTACTCTTCCTACAGGGGGACCTACGAGCAGTACTTC
-	TRBJ2-1	few	TRBV29-1	CSVDPWEAYYNEQFF	TGCAGCGTTGATCCGTGGGAGGCCTACTACAATGAGCAGTTCTTC
TRBD1	TRBJ2-1	-	TRBV5-5	CASSLTGQANNEQFF	TGTGCCAGCAGCTTGACGGGACAGGCCAACAATGAGCAGTTCTTC
-	TRBJ1-5	few	TRBV6-1	CASSGEHPQPQHF	TGTGCCAGCAGTGGTGAGCATCCTCAGCCCCAGCATTTT
-	TRBJ2-2	-	TRBV9	CASSVVQAGELFF	TGTGCCAGCAGCGTAGTTCAGGCCGGGGAGCTGTTTTTT
-	TRBJ1-4	-	TRBV6-5	CASSSNRDEKLFF	TGTGCCAGCAGTTCAAACAGGGATGAAAAACTGTTTTTT
-	TRBJ1-4	-	TRBV19	CASSIPNRRANEKLFF	TGTGCCAGTAGTATTCCCAACCGTCGGGCTAATGAAAAACTGTTTTTT
-	TRBJ1-4	-	TRBV7-6	CASSLAGLRTTEKLFF	TGTGCCAGCAGCTTGGCGGGACTCCGAACAACCGAAAAACTGTTTTTT
TRBD2	TRBJ2-1	-	TRBV28	CASSSIGLAGMVAEQFF	TGTGCCAGCAGTTCTATCGGACTAGCGGGGATGGTGGCTGAGCAGTTCTTC
-	TRBJ2-3	-	TRBV4-2	CASSQDFSLSSTDTQYF	TGTGCCAGCAGCCAAGATTTCTCACTATCTAGCACAGATACGCAGTATTTT
-	TRBJ2-1	-	TRBV2	CASSGQRNEQFF	TGTGCCAGCAGTGGACAGAGAAATGAGCAGTTCTTC
TRBD2	TRBJ2-1	-	TRBV30	CAWSVRGGFYFAGTRSSYNEQFF	TGTGCCTGGAGTGTACGGGGGGGCTTCTACTTCGCCGGGACTAGAAGCTCCTACAATGAGCAGTTCTTC
-	TRBJ1-5	-	TRBV19	CASSIWLDQPQHF	TGTGCCAGTAGTATATGGTTAGATCAGCCCCAGCATTTT
TRBD2	TRBJ2-1	-	TRBV14	CASSPTSGRYNEQFF	TGTGCCAGCAGCCCGACTAGCGGGAGGTACAATGAGCAGTTCTTC
-	TRBJ2-1	-	TRBV5-1	CASSKEGAYNEQFF	TGCGCCAGCAGCAAAGAGGGGGCCTACAATGAGCAGTTCTTC
TRBD1	TRBJ1-2	-	TRBV28	CASSFNRGLYGYTF	TGTGCCAGCAGTTTTAACAGGGGGCTTTATGGCTACACCTTC
TRBD1	TRBJ2-7	-	TRBV29-1	CSVRPGTGVTYEQYF	TGCAGCGTACGCCCTGGGACAGGGGTAACCTACGAGCAGTACTTC
TRBD1	TRBJ2-3	-	TRBV5-1	CASSLQGSSTDTQYF	TGCGCCAGCAGCTTACAGGGGTCTAGCACAGATACGCAGTATTTT
TRBD1	TRBJ2-5	few	TRBV5-8	CASSPQGAPQETQYF	TGTGCCAGCAGCCCGCAGGGGGCTCCCCAAGAGACCCAGTACTTC
TRBD2	TRBJ2-7	few	TRBV19	CASSISRGAGEQYF	TGTGCCAGTAGTATTTCGCGGGGGGCGGGCGAGCAGTACTTC
-	TRBJ2-1	-	TRBV11-2	CASSLDPSGRGWNEQFF	TGTGCCAGCAGCTTAGATCCCTCAGGGAGGGGGTGGAATGAGCAGTTCTTC
-	TRBJ1-5	-	TRBV2	CASSQTGYNQPQHF	TGTGCCAGCAGTCAAACAGGGTACAATCAGCCCCAGCATTTT
-	TRBJ1-2	few	TRBV28	CASQSGGQGGGYTF	TGTGCCAGTCAGTCGGGGGGGCAGGGAGGTGGCTACACCTTC
TRBD2	TRBJ2-1	-	TRBV18	CASSPVGGDYNEQFF	TGTGCCAGCTCACCAGTGGGGGGGGACTACAATGAGCAGTTCTTC
-	TRBJ1-2	-	TRBV29-1	CSVSEPTYGYTF	TGCAGCGTATCTGAGCCCACCTATGGCTACACCTTC
TRBD1	TRBJ1-5	few	TRBV6-6	CASSSTSTGGNQPQHF	TGTGCCAGCAGCTCAACCTCTACAGGGGGCAATCAGCCCCAGCATTTT
TRBD2	TRBJ2-2	-	TRBV7-9	CASSLPVSGRRSGELFF	TGTGCCAGCAGCTTACCGGTTAGCGGGAGACGTAGCGGGGAGCTGTTTTTT
TRBD1	TRBJ1-1	-	TRBV6-5	CASSLTGEMNTEAFF	TGTGCCAGCAGTTTAACAGGGGAGATGAACACTGAAGCTTTCTTT